A single sample gave rise to the 29 T cell receptor beta chains below, sequenced in a study of cytotoxic CD8 clonotypes in ibrutinib-treated CLL. TCRdb keeps only in-frame clones here, not all; method: immunoSEQ multiplex PCR. The sample contains 250,000 to 350,000 clones, roughly four fifths of which appear only once. Specimen: PBMCs, collected at disease progression, from a patient treated with ibrutinib. These receptors were obtained from a human donor with chronic lymphocytic leukemia.

The rearrangement joins TRBV7-3 to TRBJ2-6, with D hard to call. This CDR3 contains 14 residues. Germline values: CDR1 SGHTA, CDR2 FQGTGA. Trimming took off 3 bases at V and 3 bases at J, with 6 bases between the two ends. CDR3 region: CASSFGVGANVLTF. The CDR3, as DNA: TGTGCCAGCAGCTTCGGCGTTGGGGCCAACGTCCTGACTTTC.

This CDR3 is CASSGGLFGNTIYF. In DNA, the CDR3 is TGTGCCAGCTCCGGGGGCCTCTTTGGAAACACCATATATTTT. The chain recombines TRBV27 with TRBJ1-3; a weak D match, TRBD1 (6 bases). The CDR3 is made up of 14 amino acids. CDR1 and CDR2 from the germline V gene are MNHEY and SMNVEV (reference sequence). V was pared by 8 bases and J by 3 bases, with 14 bases between.

This clone was detected only once. The genes are TRBV7-9 and TRBJ2-3; 7 bases agree with TRBD2. Germline V gene data show CDR1 as SEHNR and CDR2 as FQNEAQ (reference sequence). The CDR3 is made up of 14 amino acids. J was trimmed by 2 bases and V by 8 bases; bases with no gene match: 7. CDR3 DNA sequence: TGTGCCAGCGGCCAAGCGGGACTCACAGATACGCAGTATTTT. It translates to CASGQAGLTDTQYF.

The chain combines TRBV11-2 with TRBJ2-2; the match to TRBD2 covers 7 bases. The germline CDR1 and CDR2 sequences are SGHAT and FQNNGV. There are 17 residues in the CDR3. The V and J ends lost 3 bases and 1 base, in that order; junction bases with no gene match: 8. This CDR3 reads CASSFPAGTGNTGELFF. The CDR3 DNA reads TGTGCCAGCAGCTTCCCAGCGGGGACGGGGAACACCGGGGAGCTGTTTTTT.

The chain couples TRBV15 to TRBJ2-5; D remains unclear. The CDR3 totals 14 residues. V was shortened by 2 bases and J by 1 base, with 8 bases between the two germline ends. Germline V lookup: CDR1 LNHNV, CDR2 YYDKDF (reference sequence). The CDR3 protein is CATSRRRIQETQYF. As DNA, the CDR3 is TGTGCCACCAGCAGACGACGGATCCAAGAGACCCAGTACTTC. The full variable domain, with the rest looked up from reference TRBV15 and TRBJ2-5, is DAMVIQNPRYQVTQFGKPVTLSCSQTLNHNVMYWYQQKSSQAPKLLFHYYDKDFNNEADTPDNFQSRRPNTSFCFLDIRSPGLGDTAMYLCATSRRRIQETQYFGPGTRLLVL.

The chain combines TRBV7-3 with TRBJ2-3; maybe TRBD2 (5 bases). CDR3 length: 17 residues. From germline, CDR1 is SGHTA and CDR2 FQGTGA. Trimming took off 1 base at V and 0 bases at J, with 14 bases between the two ends. The CDR3 nucleotides read TGTGCCAGCAGCTTAATTGGTGCGGGCCTAAGCACAGATACGCAGTATTTT. It specifies CASSLIGAGLSTDTQYF.

This chain joins TRBV29-1 and TRBJ2-2; TRBD2 agrees at 8 bases. The germline V gene has CDR1 SQVTM and CDR2 ANQGSEA. The CDR3 has 13 residues. Losses at the gene ends were 5 bases for V and 9 bases for J; bases not matched to a gene: 8. In DNA, the CDR3 is TGCAGCGTTATGGGACTAGAATTCAGGGAGCTGTTTTTT. This codes for CSVMGLEFRELFF.

This clone appeared a few times. The J gene is TRBJ2-7, the V gene TRBV4-1, with D maybe TRBD2 (5 bases). The CDR3 is 16 amino acids. The germline V and J ends were trimmed by 0 bases and 3 bases, with 15 bases remaining between them. Germline values: CDR1 MGHRA, CDR2 YSYEKL. CDR3 DNA sequence: TGCGCCAGCAGCCAAGATCTTCCCAGCGGTCTCTACGAGCAGTACTTC. Its protein product is CASSQDLPSGLYEQYF.

The chain couples TRBV25-1 to TRBJ2-1, with D maybe TRBD2 (6 bases). V shed 3 bases and J shed 5 bases, with 17 bases lying between them. The CDR3 has 16 residues. The germline gives CDR1 MGHDK, CDR2 SYGVNS. The DNA of the CDR3 is TGTGCCAGCAGTGACAACACCGGGAGATTCAACAATGAGCAGTTCTTC. This gives the protein CASSDNTGRFNNEQFF.

This rearrangement joins TRBV6-5 to TRBJ1-2, with 8 bases identical to TRBD1. Germline V gene data show CDR1 as MNHEY and CDR2 as SVGAGI. This CDR3 contains 15 residues. V lost 5 bases to trimming and J lost 4 bases; unmatched junction nucleotides: 9. This chain's CDR3 is CASSPSGGEIYGYTF. The CDR3 DNA is TGTGCCAGCAGTCCCTCAGGGGGCGAGATCTATGGCTACACCTTC.

In its sample, this clone was seen a few times. The rearrangement joins TRBV7-9 to TRBJ2-5; 9 positions agree with TRBD1. V lost 6 bases, J lost 4 bases, and 6 bases stayed unmatched. Per germline, CDR1 SEHNR and CDR2 FQNEAQ (reference sequence). CDR3 length equals 14 residues. The CDR3 spells CASRNRGQLETQYF. CDR3 DNA: TGTGCCAGCAGAAACAGGGGGCAGTTAGAGACCCAGTACTTC.

The J gene is TRBJ2-1, the V gene TRBV5-4; 14 bases align to TRBD2. CDR3 size: 18 residues. V dropped 5 bases and J dropped 0; count of bases not matched to a gene: 7. From germline, CDR1 is SGHNT and CDR2 YYREEE (reference sequence). This chain's CDR3 is CASRRGGTSGSSYNEQFF. In DNA, the CDR3 is TGTGCCAGCAGGAGAGGTGGGACTAGCGGGAGCTCCTACAATGAGCAGTTCTTC.

Only one count was recorded for this clone. The rearrangement uses TRBV7-9 and TRBJ1-2; D not certain. Germline V lookup: CDR1 SEHNR, CDR2 FQNEAQ (reference sequence). The CDR3 is 15 amino acids. Trimming took 3 bases from V and 0 from J, leaving 11 bases between them. In DNA form, the CDR3 reads TGTGCCAGCAGCTTTCAACAGAGCGCTAACTATGGCTACACCTTC. As protein: CASSFQQSANYGYTF. The full variable domain, rest sourced from reference TRBV7-9 and TRBJ1-2, is DTGVSQNPRHKITKRGQNVTFRCDPISEHNRLYWYRQTLGQGPEFLTYFQNEAQLEKSRLLSDRFSAERPKGSFSTLEIQRTEQGDSAMYLCASSFQQSANYGYTFGSGTRLTVV.

V is TRBV4-3 and J is TRBJ2-7, with D perhaps assigned TRBD1 or TRBD2 (5 bases each). CDR1 is LGHNA, CDR2 YSLEER, per germline. V lost 1 base to trimming and J lost 5 bases, with 15 bases between them. The CDR3 spans 15 residues. This CDR3 reads CASSQGLGLAHEQYF. DNA for the CDR3: TGCGCCAGCAGCCAAGGCCTGGGGCTAGCCCACGAGCAGTACTTC.

The genes are TRBV4-1 and TRBJ2-7; D not resolved. The length of the CDR3 is 12 residues. With 4 bases removed from V and 7 bases from J, the gap between germline ends came to 11 bases. The germline V gene has CDR1 MGHRA and CDR2 YSYEKL. The CDR3, as DNA: TGCGCCAGCAGCCCCCCTCGTGGTGAGCAGTACTTC. Its translation: CASSPPRGEQYF.

The J gene is TRBJ1-2, the V gene TRBV7-2, with a weak D call TRBD1 (5 bases). Germline lookup yields CDR1 SGHTA and CDR2 FQGNSA. Trimming cost V 4 bases and J 0 bases, with 12 bases left between them. This CDR3 comprises 15 residues. The CDR3 coding sequence is TGTGCCAGCAGCTCAAGACAGCGAGCTAACTATGGCTACACCTTC. Encoded protein: CASSSRQRANYGYTF. Drawing the rest from reference TRBV7-2 and TRBJ1-2, the complete variable domain is GAGVSQSPSNKVTEKGKDVELRCDPISGHTALYWYRQSLGQGLEFLIYFQGNSAPDKSGLPSDRFSAERTGGSVSTLTIQRTQQEDSAVYLCASSSRQRANYGYTFGSGTRLTVV.

In this sample, this clone turned up once. The chain has TRBV6-5 and TRBJ2-3, with D perhaps given as TRBD1 or TRBD2 (7 bases each). CDR1 and CDR2 from the germline V gene are MNHEY and SVGAGI. There are 15 residues in the CDR3. Trimming took 4 bases from V and 2 from J, leaving 13 bases between them. The CDR3 nucleotides read TGTGCCAGCAGTTGGGAGGGGGCTTTCACAGATACGCAGTATTTT. Its protein is CASSWEGAFTDTQYF.

This chain links TRBV5-1 with TRBJ2-1; TRBD2 agrees at 7 bases. The CDR3 contains 14 residues. Germline CDR1 and CDR2: SGHRS and YFSETQ. The ends lost 0 bases at V and 6 bases at J; junction bases unmatched: 3. CDR3 protein: CASSLVLAANEQFF. CDR3 DNA sequence: TGCGCCAGCAGCTTGGTCCTAGCGGCCAATGAGCAGTTCTTC.

In its sample, this clone was seen once. The rearrangement links TRBV9 to TRBJ1-1; 10 bases fit TRBD1. Per the germline V gene, CDR1 is SGDLS and CDR2 is YYNGEE. This CDR3 region has 16 residues. Losses at the gene ends were 3 bases for V and 4 bases for J; bases not matched to a gene: 9. This CDR3 is CASSGRQGAGITEAFF. The CDR3 nucleotides read TGTGCCAGCAGCGGCCGACAGGGGGCTGGAATCACTGAAGCTTTCTTT.

The chain couples TRBV6-6 to TRBJ2-2, with TRBD1 identical over 8 bases. V shed 4 bases, J shed 0 bases, and the junction held 4 bases outside the gene matches. Germline-derived CDR1 and CDR2 are MNHNY and SVGAGI (reference sequence). The length of the CDR3 is 16 residues. DNA of the CDR3: TGTGCCAGCAGTTCTCAGGGGGCCGCGAACACCGGGGAGCTGTTTTTT. Amino acid sequence: CASSSQGAANTGELFF.

The CDR3: CASSLGSGRGAYNSPLHF. DNA for the CDR3: TGTGCCAGCAGCTTGGGTTCGGGTAGGGGAGCCTATAATTCACCCCTCCACTTT. The rearrangement joins TRBV5-6 to TRBJ1-6; D perhaps matches TRBD1 (5 bases). Trimming took off 0 bases at V and 2 bases at J, with 15 bases between the two ends. From germline, CDR1 is SGHDT and CDR2 YYEEEE. The CDR3 is 18 amino acids.

The rearrangement uses TRBV7-3 and TRBJ2-7; either TRBD1 or TRBD2 may fit D (5 bases each). This CDR3 has 16 residues. V was clipped by 4 bases and J by 5 bases, with 21 bases between them. Germline V gene data show CDR1 as SGHTA and CDR2 as FQGTGA. CDR3 coding DNA: TGTGCCAGCAGCTCTCACCGGGACGGACCTCCTAACGAGCAGTACTTC. This codes for CASSSHRDGPPNEQYF.

This clone came up once. The chain links TRBV5-1 to TRBJ2-5; 8 nucleotides match TRBD1. There are 14 residues in the CDR3. V was clipped by 2 bases and J by 5 bases; unmatched bases: 5. CDR1 is SGHRS and CDR2 is YFSETQ in the germline V gene. The CDR3, as DNA: TGCGCCAGCAGCTTCCCGGACAGGGTGGAGACCCAGTACTTC. Translated: CASSFPDRVETQYF.

The chain carries TRBV29-1 and TRBJ1-2; D is ambiguous. Per the germline V gene, CDR1 is SQVTM and CDR2 is ANQGSEA. This CDR3 comprises 14 residues. V dropped 6 bases and J dropped 8 bases, with 22 bases sitting between them. The DNA of the CDR3 is TGCAGCGTAGCCCGACTGGGAGGGTTTTGGGGCTACACCTTC. Translating it yields CSVARLGGFWGYTF.

The chain is built from TRBV7-6 and TRBJ2-3, with 12 bases lining up with TRBD2. The CDR3 spans 18 residues. Germline loops: CDR1 SGHVS, CDR2 FNYEAQ. The V segment lost 8 bases and the J segment 2 bases; nucleotides outside the gene matches: 14. CDR3 sequence (DNA): TGTGCCAGCGCCAAAAGGACTAGCGGGATATCACCCACAGATACGCAGTATTTT. Translating gives CASAKRTSGISPTDTQYF.

The chain combines TRBV18 with TRBJ2-7, with D tentatively TRBD2 (6 bases). The ends were cut back, 0 bases at V and 5 bases at J, with 14 bases in the middle. CDR1 KGHSH and CDR2 LQKENI come from the germline V gene. This CDR3 contains 15 residues. The DNA of the CDR3 is TGTGCCAGCTCACCACCCACCGGGAGTCCCAACGAGCAGTACTTC. Amino acid sequence: CASSPPTGSPNEQYF.

This clone has more than one count but fewer than ten. The genes are TRBV6-1 and TRBJ1-6, with 7 nucleotides matching TRBD1. J was trimmed by 8 bases and V by 6 bases; bases with no gene match: 1. The CDR3 is 12 amino acids. The V gene's germline CDR1 is MNHNS and CDR2 SASEGT. The CDR3 sequence: CASRTGDSPLHF. The CDR3 DNA is TGTGCCAGCAGAACAGGGGATTCACCCCTCCACTTT.

The chain joins TRBV7-7 to TRBJ2-1, with 8 bases matching TRBD1. Germline-derived CDR1 and CDR2 are SSHAT and FNYEAQ (reference sequence). CDR3 length equals 15 residues. The J segment lost 6 bases and the V segment lost 5 bases, leaving 9 bases of the junction unmatched. The CDR3 reads CASSRQGILGNEQFF. The CDR3 DNA reads TGTGCCAGCAGCCGACAGGGGATCTTGGGCAATGAGCAGTTCTTC. Based on the CDR3 plus reference TRBV7-7 and TRBJ2-1, the full variable domain is GAGVSQSPRYKVTKRGQDVTLRCDPISSHATLYWYQQALGQGPEFLTYFNYEAQPDKSGLPSDRFSAERPEGSISTLTIQRTEQRDSAMYRCASSRQGILGNEQFFGPGTRLTVL.

The chain employs TRBV15 and TRBJ1-1; 7 bases are shared with TRBD1. The J segment lost 0 bases and the V segment lost 0 bases, leaving 1 base of the junction unmatched. Germline V gene sequence: CDR1 LNHNV, CDR2 YYDKDF (reference sequence). This CDR3 region has 15 residues. The CDR3 DNA is TGTGCCACCAGCAGAGACAGGGGGTTGAACACTGAAGCTTTCTTT. Residues: CATSRDRGLNTEAFF.